Following are 11 T cell receptor beta chains from one sample sequenced in a study of T cell repertoires in aging, cancer and after chemotherapy. Peripheral blood genomic DNA, not sorted cells or RNA, was the template. TRB rearrangements spanning V, D and J were amplified using mixed TRB-A/B primers. TCRdb itself ran the multiplex PCR reads through MiXCR, one entry per CDR3 protein. The table includes about 970 distinct CDR3 sequences, 20% detected once. The sequenced material came from blood. The receptors stem from a human donor with a solid tumor.

Notes on this clonotype: Germline and junction disagree at one end, which may indicate a read error. The chain combines TRBV7-3 with TRBJ1-4; perhaps TRBD1 as D (6 bases). CDR1 is SGHTA and CDR2 is FQGTGA in the germline V gene. The CDR3 extends over 16 amino acids. CDR3 residues: CASSQEERTVVKKLFF. For the CDR3, the DNA is TGCGCCAGCAGCCAAGAAGAGAGGACAGTGGTCAAAAAACTGTTTTTT.

The rearrangement links TRBV7-4 to TRBJ2-2; D ambiguous. The CDR3 extends over 13 amino acids. V was pared by 5 bases and J by 1 base, with 5 bases between. Germline V CDR1 and CDR2: SGHVT, SQSDAQ. CDR3 nucleotides: TGTGCCAGCAGCCCTAGGAACACCGGGGAGCTGTTTTTT. Encoded protein: CASSPRNTGELFF.

This clonotype showed up just a few times. The chain recombines TRBV12-3 or TRBV12-4 with TRBJ1-6; TRBD1 is a possible D gene (6 bases). V lost 7 bases, J lost 11 bases, and 15 bases lay in between. There are 13 residues in the CDR3. The CDR3: CASKTEQGTPLHF. The CDR3 coding sequence is TGTGCCAGCAAAACCGAACAGGGCACACCCCTCCACTTT.

In this sample, this clonotype is large. V usage is TRBV6-5 and J usage is TRBJ1-2; D gene unclear. Germline lookup yields CDR1 MNHEY and CDR2 SVGAGI. The ends were cut back, 2 bases at V and 4 bases at J, with 11 bases in the middle. The CDR3 has 14 amino acids. The CDR3 DNA follows: TGTGCCAGCAGTTACGATGTGGGAAGCTATGGCTACACCTTC. Translated, it gives CASSYDVGSYGYTF.

The chain employs TRBV27 and TRBJ1-5, with a weak D call TRBD1 (5 bases). Germline V lookup: CDR1 MNHEY, CDR2 SMNVEV (reference sequence). The CDR3 is made up of 15 amino acids. Trimming pared 0 bases from V and 5 bases from J, leaving 11 bases between. CDR3 in amino acids: CASSLSGGGDQPQHF. The DNA of the CDR3 is TGTGCCAGCAGTTTATCGGGGGGGGGAGATCAGCCCCAGCATTTT.

By share, this clonotype ranks as large (0.1 to 1%). V and J are TRBV7-9 and TRBJ2-3; 8 bases match TRBD1. With 5 bases clipped from V and 1 base from J, the junction kept 5 bases outside the gene matches. Germline V gives CDR1 SEHNR, CDR2 FQNEAQ (reference sequence). The CDR3 runs to 15 residues. The chain's CDR3 is CASSGQGSGTDTQYF. CDR3 bases: TGTGCCAGCAGCGGACAGGGTTCTGGCACAGATACGCAGTATTTT. Supplemented by reference TRBV7-9 and TRBJ2-3, the full variable domain reads DTGVSQNPRHKITKRGQNVTFRCDPISEHNRLYWYRQTLGQGPEFLTYFQNEAQLEKSRLLSDRFSAERPKGSFSTLEIQRTEQGDSAMYLCASSGQGSGTDTQYFGPGTRLTVL.

This clonotype was counted a few times. This chain links TRBV10-3 with TRBJ2-1; D perhaps matches TRBD1 (5 bases). Germline V gene sequence: CDR1 ENHRY, CDR2 SYGVKD. This CDR3 is built from 15 residues. V dropped 4 bases and J dropped 0 bases, with 10 bases sitting between them. The CDR3 loop is CAISGGPSSYNEQFF. The DNA for the CDR3 is TGTGCCATCAGTGGGGGCCCTAGCTCCTACAATGAGCAGTTCTTC.

The V call is TRBV6-9, the J call TRBJ2-5; 7 bases agree with TRBD2. The trim removed 7 bases at V and 4 bases at J, leaving 15 bases unmatched. CDR3 size: 16 residues. The germline gives CDR1 MNHGY, CDR2 SVAAGI. The CDR3 DNA reads TGTGCCAGCACCTCCGGGTGGGGGGGGAGGGGAGAGACCCAGTACTTC. This encodes CASTSGWGGRGETQYF.

This clonotype was counted between two and nine times. This chain uses TRBV5-1 with TRBJ2-5; D remains unclear. CDR1 is SGHRS, CDR2 YFSETQ, per germline. The CDR3 spans 14 residues. Trimming left V 2 bases short and J 1 base short, with 9 bases between. CDR3 nucleotide sequence: TGCGCCAGCAGCTTAGCGACATCCCAAGAGACCCAGTACTTC. The encoded protein is CASSLATSQETQYF.

The chain carries TRBV7-2 and TRBJ2-3; 15 bases are a match to TRBD2. CDR1 is SGHTA, CDR2 FQGNSA, per germline. With 5 bases clipped from V and 6 bases from J, the junction kept 30 bases outside the gene matches. The CDR3 contains 24 residues. The CDR3 DNA follows: TGTGCCAGCAGCAAAATCCCGGAGGGAAGGACTAGCGGGGGGGCCATTGGGACACACGATACGCAGTATTTT. It translates to CASSKIPEGRTSGGAIGTHDTQYF. Drawing the rest from reference TRBV7-2 and TRBJ2-3, the complete variable domain is GAGVSQSPSNKVTEKGKDVELRCDPISGHTALYWYRQSLGQGLEFLIYFQGNSAPDKSGLPSDRFSAERTGGSVSTLTIQRTQQEDSAVYLCASSKIPEGRTSGGAIGTHDTQYFGPGTRLTVL.

This chain uses TRBV20-1 with TRBJ2-2; 9 positions agree with TRBD2. Germline V CDR1 and CDR2: DFQATT, SNEGSKA (reference sequence). With V trimmed by 4 bases and J by 8 bases, 11 bases remained unmatched. The CDR3 spans 15 residues. CDR3 coding DNA: TGCAGTGCTAAGATTCCGGGACTAGCATCGGGGGAGCTGTTTTTT. It is translated as CSAKIPGLASGELFF.